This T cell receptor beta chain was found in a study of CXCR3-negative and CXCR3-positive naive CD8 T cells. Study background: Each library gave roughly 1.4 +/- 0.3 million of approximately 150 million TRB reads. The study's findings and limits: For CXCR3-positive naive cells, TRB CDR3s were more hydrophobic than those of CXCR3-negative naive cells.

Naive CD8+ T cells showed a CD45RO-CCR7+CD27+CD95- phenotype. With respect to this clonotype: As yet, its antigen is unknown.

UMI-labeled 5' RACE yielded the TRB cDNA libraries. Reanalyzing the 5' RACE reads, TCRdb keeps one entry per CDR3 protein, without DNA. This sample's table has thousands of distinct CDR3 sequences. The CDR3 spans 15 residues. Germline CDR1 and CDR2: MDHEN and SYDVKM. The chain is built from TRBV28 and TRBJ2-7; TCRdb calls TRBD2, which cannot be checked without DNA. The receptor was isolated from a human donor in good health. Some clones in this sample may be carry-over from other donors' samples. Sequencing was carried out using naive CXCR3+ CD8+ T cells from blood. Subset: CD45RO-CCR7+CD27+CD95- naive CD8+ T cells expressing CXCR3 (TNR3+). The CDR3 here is CASSTAREGVYEQYF.